This note documents a single T cell receptor beta chain sequence. Per germline, CDR1 SGHTA and CDR2 FQGNSA. With 7 bases clipped from V and 3 bases from J, the junction kept 7 bases outside the gene matches. The CDR3 runs to 14 residues. The record originates from a study of blood T cell repertoires in COVID-19. Study-wide context: The United States, Italy and Spain supplied acute and convalescent COVID-19 samples. PBMCs, B-cell-depleted T cells, or T cells were the source of the cDNA or gDNA that made up the material.

The protocol was immunoSEQ multiplex PCR, while the TCRdb copy is restricted to in-frame clones and leaves out a portion. The sample has about 200,000 clones, approximately 83% seen once. The chain recombines TRBV7-2 with TRBJ1-1, with 8 bases that match TRBD1. Sequenced input: peripheral blood. This TCR came from a human donor with active or convalescent COVID-19. The donor label of this sample is uncertain. The CDR3 DNA is TGTGCCAGCATCTTGGCAGGGGGCTACACTGAAGCTTTCTTT. Translation: CASILAGGYTEAFF.